A selection of T cell receptor beta chains follows, all from one sample in a study of blood T cell repertoires in COVID-19. Method: immunoSEQ multiplex PCR; TCRdb's copy keeps in-frame clones and lacks some. The table has under 150,000 clones, around 81% seen once. The source material was peripheral blood. Source of these receptors: a man aged 40-49 years with active or convalescent COVID-19. The CDR3 runs from the conserved cysteine through the conserved F or W. The D gene is left open where the match is weak. The size entry is marked missing in some rows and otherwise reads once, few, many or a size class.

- 19 TRBJ1-4 TRBD1 TRBV18 CASSPVRTGGQSTNEKLFF TGTGCCAGCTCACCTGTGAGGACAGGGGGCCAATCAACTAATGAAAAACTGTTTTTT
- 16 TRBJ2-3 - TRBV2 CASSLVGTYNTDTQYF TGTGCCAGCTCTTTGGTGGGGACATATAACACAGATACGCAGTATTTT
- 15 TRBJ2-1 TRBD2 TRBV6-5 CASSPLAGGPDEQFF TGTGCCAGCAGTCCCCTAGCGGGGGGGCCAGATGAGCAGTTCTTC
few 12 TRBJ1-5 - TRBV5-8 CASSFLNQPQHF TGTGCCAGCAGCTTTCTGAATCAGCCCCAGCATTTT
- 13 TRBJ1-5 - TRBV19 CAKTLCKYQPQHF TGTGCCAAAACGCTATGTAAGTATCAGCCCCAGCATTTT
- 13 TRBJ2-7 TRBD1 TRBV11-2 CASSGQGAHEQYF TGTGCCAGCTCCGGACAGGGGGCGCACGAGCAGTACTTC
once 16 TRBJ2-5 TRBD2 TRBV5-4 CASSLDISGGQETQYF TGTGCCAGCAGCTTGGATATTAGCGGGGGGCAAGAGACCCAGTACTTC
- 15 TRBJ2-1 TRBD1 TRBV4-3 CASSPKTGGSNEQFF TGCGCCAGCAGCCCGAAGACAGGGGGGTCAAATGAGCAGTTCTTC
- 15 TRBJ2-7 TRBD2 TRBV6-5 CASRTVAGGTYEQYF TGTGCCAGCAGGACCGTAGCGGGGGGGACTTACGAGCAGTACTTC
few 18 TRBJ1-2 TRBD1 TRBV2 CASARRGQGAKANYGYTF TGTGCCAGCGCTAGGCGGGGACAGGGGGCCAAAGCTAACTATGGCTACACCTTC
- 14 TRBJ2-3 - TRBV7-9 CASEIQNRPDTQYF TGTGCCAGCGAAATTCAAAACAGACCAGATACGCAGTATTTT
- 17 TRBJ2-2 TRBD1 TRBV5-1 CASSGTGHAANTGELFF TGCGCCAGCAGCGGGACAGGGCACGCAGCGAACACCGGGGAGCTGTTTTTT
few 15 TRBJ2-7 - TRBV6-1 CASSESVGGSYEQYF TGTGCCAGCAGTGAATCGGTGGGGGGATCCTACGAGCAGTACTTC
- 14 TRBJ2-5 - TRBV5-6 CASNLRGIQETQYF TGTGCCAGCAACCTCAGAGGAATCCAAGAGACCCAGTACTTC
- 16 TRBJ1-5 TRBD1 TRBV4-2 CASSQDQGASNQPQHF TGTGCCAGCAGCCAAGATCAGGGGGCGAGCAATCAGCCCCAGCATTTT
- 17 TRBJ1-3 - TRBV7-9 CASSLSQWGTEGNTIYF TGTGCCAGCAGCTTATCACAATGGGGGACTGAGGGAAACACCATATATTTT
- 14 TRBJ1-1 TRBD1 TRBV6-2/TRBV6-3 CASSGQGAVTEAFF TGTGCCAGCAGTGGACAGGGGGCGGTCACTGAAGCTTTCTTT
- 14 TRBJ1-6 - TRBV6-5 CASGGGLSNSPLHF TGTGCCAGCGGGGGGGGCCTGAGTAATTCACCCCTCCACTTT
once 14 TRBJ1-5 - TRBV19 CASLRTYSNQPQHF TGTGCCAGTCTACGAACCTATAGCAATCAGCCCCAGCATTTT
few 11 TRBJ2-7 - TRBV6-6 CASQEGYEQYF TGTGCCAGCCAGGAGGGCTACGAGCAGTACTTC
- 12 TRBJ1-3 - TRBV30 CAWTPGGNTIYF TGTGCCTGGACCCCAGGCGGAAACACCATATATTTT
- 15 TRBJ2-6 - TRBV15 CATSRTGAGANVLTF TGTGCCACCAGCCGAACGGGAGCTGGGGCCAACGTCCTGACTTTC
- 14 TRBJ1-1 - TRBV4-2 CASSQESRGTEAFF TGTGCCAGCAGCCAAGAGAGCCGGGGAACTGAAGCTTTCTTT
once 12 TRBJ2-5 TRBD1 TRBV10-3 CAISGRGETQYF TGTGCCATCAGTGGCAGGGGGGAGACCCAGTACTTC
few 12 TRBJ1-2 - TRBV5-1 CASSPDIYGYTF TGCGCCAGCAGCCCTGACATCTATGGCTACACCTTC
- 15 TRBJ1-1 - TRBV9 CASSVASGTSTEAFF TGTGCCAGCAGCGTAGCCAGCGGGACCAGCACTGAAGCTTTCTTT
- 14 TRBJ1-1 - TRBV6-1 CASSEVQGFTEAFF TGTGCCAGCAGTGAGGTACAGGGATTCACTGAAGCTTTCTTT
- 14 TRBJ2-2 - TRBV6-5 CASSFREGTGELFF TGTGCCAGCAGTTTCAGGGAAGGAACCGGGGAGCTGTTTTTT
- 14 TRBJ1-6 - TRBV3-1/TRBV3-2 CASSRGGVGSPLHF TGTGCCAGCAGCCGAGGGGGGGTCGGTTCACCCCTCCACTTT
few 18 TRBJ1-5 TRBD1 TRBV6-2/TRBV6-3 CASSLIPGQGFPHQPQHF TGTGCCAGCAGCTTAATACCCGGACAGGGATTTCCCCATCAGCCCCAGCATTTT
- 13 TRBJ2-7 - TRBV12-3/TRBV12-4 CASNRQGGYEQYF TGTGCCAGCAACCGACAGGGAGGCTACGAGCAGTACTTC
- 15 TRBJ2-5 TRBD2 TRBV7-9 CASSYQLAGQETQYF TGTGCCAGCAGCTACCAACTAGCGGGGCAAGAGACCCAGTACTTC
- 14 TRBJ1-1 TRBD1 TRBV18 CASSQKDRVTEAFF TGTGCCAGCTCCCAAAAGGACAGGGTCACTGAAGCTTTCTTT
- 18 TRBJ2-6 TRBD1 TRBV3-1/TRBV3-2 CASSPRDRGLFGANVLTF TGTGCCAGCAGCCCCCGGGACAGGGGGCTTTTTGGGGCCAACGTCCTGACTTTC
- 13 TRBJ2-7 - TRBV6-6 CASSRQGGGEQYF TGTGCCAGCAGTCGACAGGGAGGGGGCGAGCAGTACTTC
- 17 TRBJ2-1 TRBD2 TRBV6-2/TRBV6-3 CASSQTSGGRINNEQFF TGTGCCAGCAGCCAGACTAGCGGGGGCCGCATAAACAATGAGCAGTTCTTC
- 15 TRBJ2-7 - TRBV3-1/TRBV3-2 CASSQVAGLSYEQYF TGTGCCAGCAGCCAAGTAGCAGGACTCTCCTACGAGCAGTACTTC
- 12 TRBJ2-7 TRBD2 TRBV19 CASSIRGDEQYF TGTGCCAGTAGTATACGGGGGGACGAGCAGTACTTC
- 16 TRBJ1-3 - TRBV14 CASSQVVNFSGNTIYF TGTGCCAGCAGCCAGGTTGTCAACTTCTCTGGAAACACCATATATTTT
- 14 TRBJ2-7 - TRBV5-4 CASSSGGRMYEQYF TGTGCCAGCAGCTCCGGGGGGCGCATGTACGAGCAGTACTTC
- 19 TRBJ2-1 - TRBV7-3 CASSLSRRTAPGIHNEQFF TGTGCCAGCAGCTTATCCCGCAGGACAGCTCCCGGTATCCACAATGAGCAGTTCTTC
- 15 TRBJ2-7 TRBD1 TRBV4-1 CASSLYSGTGYEQYF TGCGCCAGCAGTCTATACTCCGGGACAGGGTACGAGCAGTACTTC
- 13 TRBJ2-3 - TRBV12-3/TRBV12-4 CASSLQSTDTQYF TGTGCCAGCAGTTTACAGAGCACAGATACGCAGTATTTT
- 14 TRBJ1-3 - TRBV19 CASSDWFSGNTIYF TGTGCCAGTAGTGACTGGTTCTCTGGAAACACCATATATTTT